The 9 T cell receptor beta chains below come from one sample, sequenced in a study of blood T cell repertoires in COVID-19. The table came from immunoSEQ multiplex PCR; TCRdb's copy has only in-frame clones and leaves some out. The sample lists some 120,000 clones, 84% occurring once. Material for sequencing was peripheral blood. Every receptor here comes from a woman under 40 who had recovered from COVID-19.

This clone was found once. This chain joins TRBV6-6 and TRBJ2-7, with TRBD1 matching over 10 bases. The CDR3 is 15 amino acids. Germline CDR1 and CDR2: MNHNY and SVGAGI (reference sequence). The V gene end was trimmed by 6 bases and the J gene end by 3 bases; junction bases not matched to a gene: 8. The CDR3 here is CASRGGGQGYYEQYF. In DNA form, the CDR3 reads TGTGCCAGCAGGGGCGGGGGACAGGGGTACTACGAGCAGTACTTC.

This clone was seen a single time. J is TRBJ1-6 and V is TRBV7-9; no clear D. Germline CDR1 SEHNR, CDR2 FQNEAQ (reference sequence). CDR3 length: 16 residues. The V end was cut by 5 bases, the J end by 12 bases, with 23 bases between. CDR3 sequence: CASSPPADTYVKPLHF. The CDR3 DNA follows: TGTGCCAGCAGCCCACCTGCAGACACCTACGTGAAACCCCTCCACTTT.

This clone has only a few counts. The chain uses TRBV3-1 (or the pseudogene TRBV3-2) and TRBJ1-6; D not certain. Trimming removed 2 bases at V and 10 bases at J, with 18 bases between. CDR3 length: 16 amino acids. The germline V gene has CDR1 LGHDT and CDR2 YNNKEL (reference sequence). The CDR3 loop is CASSQQPGSSSSPLHF. CDR3 DNA sequence: TGTGCCAGCAGCCAACAACCGGGTTCCTCCTCCTCACCCCTCCACTTT.

This chain links TRBV7-9 with TRBJ2-7; D remains ambiguous. V was shortened by 3 bases and J by 6 bases, with 15 bases between the two germline ends. The CDR3 extends over 14 amino acids. CDR1 is SEHNR and CDR2 is FQNEAQ in the germline V gene (reference sequence). This CDR3 is CASSFSSMYAEQYF. The CDR3 nucleotides are TGTGCCAGCAGCTTCTCCTCTATGTACGCCGAGCAGTACTTC.

This chain connects TRBV27 to TRBJ2-3, with D possibly being TRBD2 (5 bases). The CDR3 contains 13 residues. The ends were cut back, 3 bases at V and 6 bases at J, with 10 bases in the middle. Germline assignment: CDR1 MNHEY and CDR2 SMNVEV (reference sequence). The chain's CDR3 is CASSLLAPDTQYF. The CDR3 DNA is TGTGCCAGCAGTTTGCTAGCCCCCGATACGCAGTATTTT.

J is TRBJ2-7 and V is TRBV19; D is perhaps TRBD1 (6 bases). With 0 bases removed from V and 3 bases from J, the gap between germline ends came to 12 bases. The V gene's germline CDR1 is LNHDA and CDR2 SQIVND (reference sequence). This CDR3 has 15 amino acids. For the CDR3, the DNA is TGTGCCAGTAGTATAGATGTAAGGACAGACTACGAGCAGTACTTC. It codes for CASSIDVRTDYEQYF.

This sequence joins TRBV25-1 and TRBJ2-7; D perhaps matches TRBD1 (5 bases). The CDR3 has 13 amino acids. Germline V lookup: CDR1 MGHDK, CDR2 SYGVNS. Deletions cut 2 bases from V and 5 bases from J, with 10 bases between. CDR3 nucleotide sequence: TGTGCCAGCAGTGAAGCAGGGCGCAACGAGCAGTACTTC. It specifies CASSEAGRNEQYF.

This clone was detected only a few times. This chain joins TRBV10-2 and TRBJ2-5; TRBD2 aligns across 14 bases. Germline V gives CDR1 WSHSY, CDR2 SAAADI. The CDR3 has 16 residues. The J segment lost 4 bases and the V segment lost 3 bases, leaving 4 bases of the junction unmatched. The DNA for the CDR3 is TGCGCCAGCAGTGAAGGGACTAGCGGGAGAGGAGAGACCCAGTACTTC. Translating it yields CASSEGTSGRGETQYF.

The chain links TRBV27 to TRBJ2-6; 7 bases are a match to TRBD1. Looked up from germline, CDR1 is MNHEY and CDR2 is SMNVEV (reference sequence). The CDR3 is made up of 19 amino acids. V lost 3 bases, J lost 0 bases, and 11 bases stayed unmatched. For the CDR3, the DNA is TGTGCCAGCAGTTTCACCCCCCGGGACAGCAACTCTGGGGCCAACGTCCTGACTTTC. Residues: CASSFTPRDSNSGANVLTF.